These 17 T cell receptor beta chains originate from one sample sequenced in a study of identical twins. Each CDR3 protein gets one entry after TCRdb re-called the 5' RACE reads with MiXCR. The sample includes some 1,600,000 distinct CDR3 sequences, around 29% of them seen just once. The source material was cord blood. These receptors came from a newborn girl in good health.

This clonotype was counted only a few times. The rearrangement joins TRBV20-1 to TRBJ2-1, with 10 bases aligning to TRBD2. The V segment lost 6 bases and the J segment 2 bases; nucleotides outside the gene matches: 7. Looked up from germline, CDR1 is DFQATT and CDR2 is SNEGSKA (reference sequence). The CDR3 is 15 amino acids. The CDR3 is CSAQLAGPAYNEQFF. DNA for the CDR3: TGCAGTGCCCAACTAGCGGGACCGGCCTACAATGAGCAGTTCTTC.

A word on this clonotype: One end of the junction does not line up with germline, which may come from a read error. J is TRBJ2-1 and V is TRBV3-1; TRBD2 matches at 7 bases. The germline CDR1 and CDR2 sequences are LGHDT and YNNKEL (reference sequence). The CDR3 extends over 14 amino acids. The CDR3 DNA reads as TGTACCAGCAGCCAAGTGCGGGAGAACGATGAGCAGTTCTTC. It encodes CTSSQVRENDEQFF.

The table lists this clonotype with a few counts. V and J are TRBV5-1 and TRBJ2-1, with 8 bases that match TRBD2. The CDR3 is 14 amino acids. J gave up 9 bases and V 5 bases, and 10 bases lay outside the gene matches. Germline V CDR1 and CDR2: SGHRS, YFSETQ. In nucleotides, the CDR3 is TGCGCCAGCAGTCCGAAACTAGCGGCAAGTGAGCAGTTCTTC. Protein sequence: CASSPKLAASEQFF.

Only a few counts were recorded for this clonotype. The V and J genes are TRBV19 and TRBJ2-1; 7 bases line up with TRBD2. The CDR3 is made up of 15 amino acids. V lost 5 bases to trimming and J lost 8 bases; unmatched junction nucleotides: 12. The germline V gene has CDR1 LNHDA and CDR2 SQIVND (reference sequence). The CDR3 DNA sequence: TGTGCCAGTAGTCCCCGTTTGGGCGGGAGATATGAGCAGTTCTTC. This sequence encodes CASSPRLGGRYEQFF.

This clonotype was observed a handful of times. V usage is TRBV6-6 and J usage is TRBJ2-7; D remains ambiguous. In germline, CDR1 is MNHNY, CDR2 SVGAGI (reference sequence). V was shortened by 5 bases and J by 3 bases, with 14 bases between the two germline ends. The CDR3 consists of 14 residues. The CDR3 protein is CASSAGSVGYEQYF. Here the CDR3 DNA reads TGTGCCAGCAGTGCCGGATCTGTGGGCTACGAGCAGTACTTC.

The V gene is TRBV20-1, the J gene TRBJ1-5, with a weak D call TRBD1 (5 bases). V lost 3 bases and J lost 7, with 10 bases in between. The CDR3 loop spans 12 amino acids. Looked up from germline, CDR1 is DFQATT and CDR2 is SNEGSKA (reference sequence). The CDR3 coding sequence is TGCAGTGCTAGGGGGGTCCGGCAGCCCCAGCATTTT. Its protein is CSARGVRQPQHF.

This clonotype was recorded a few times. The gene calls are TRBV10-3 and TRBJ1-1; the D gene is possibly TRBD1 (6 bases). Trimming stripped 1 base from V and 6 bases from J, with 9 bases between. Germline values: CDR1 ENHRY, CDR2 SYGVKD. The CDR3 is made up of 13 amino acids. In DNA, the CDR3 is TGTGCCATCAGTGAGTATAGGGGGGCTGAAGCTTTCTTT. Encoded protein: CAISEYRGAEAFF.

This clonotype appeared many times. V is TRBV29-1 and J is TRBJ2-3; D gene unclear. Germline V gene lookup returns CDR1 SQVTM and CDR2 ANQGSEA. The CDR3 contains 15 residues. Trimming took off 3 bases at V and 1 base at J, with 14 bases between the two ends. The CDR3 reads CSVDIELVGTDTQYF. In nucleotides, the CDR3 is TGCAGCGTTGATATCGAGTTAGTCGGCACAGATACGCAGTATTTT.

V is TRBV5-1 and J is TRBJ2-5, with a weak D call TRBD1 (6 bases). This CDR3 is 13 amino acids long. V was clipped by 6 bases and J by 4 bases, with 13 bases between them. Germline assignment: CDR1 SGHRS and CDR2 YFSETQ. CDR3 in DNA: TGCGCCAGCAAGTTAGCCAGGGGAGAGACCCAGTACTTC. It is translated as CASKLARGETQYF.

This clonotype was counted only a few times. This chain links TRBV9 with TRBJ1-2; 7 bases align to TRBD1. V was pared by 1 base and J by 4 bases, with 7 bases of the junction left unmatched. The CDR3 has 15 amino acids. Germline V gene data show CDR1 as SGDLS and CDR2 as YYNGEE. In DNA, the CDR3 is TGTGCCAGCAGCGTAACCGGGACAGCCCCCTATGGCTACACCTTC. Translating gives CASSVTGTAPYGYTF.

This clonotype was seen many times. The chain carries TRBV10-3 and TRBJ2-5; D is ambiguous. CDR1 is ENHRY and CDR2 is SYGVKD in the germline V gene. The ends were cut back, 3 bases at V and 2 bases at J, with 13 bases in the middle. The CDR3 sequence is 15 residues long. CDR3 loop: CAISDHVGQQETQYF. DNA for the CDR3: TGTGCCATCAGTGATCATGTGGGTCAGCAAGAGACCCAGTACTTC.

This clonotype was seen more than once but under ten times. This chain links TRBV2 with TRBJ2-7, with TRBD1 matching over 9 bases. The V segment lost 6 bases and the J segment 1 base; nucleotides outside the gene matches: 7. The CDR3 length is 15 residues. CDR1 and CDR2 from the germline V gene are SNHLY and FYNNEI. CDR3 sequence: CASSSGGQGSYEQYF. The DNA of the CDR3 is TGTGCCAGCAGCTCGGGGGGACAGGGTTCCTACGAGCAGTACTTC.

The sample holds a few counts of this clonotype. CDR3 coding DNA: TGCAGTGCTAGAGGGGATATTAGCACAGATACGCAGTATTTT. Amino acids: CSARGDISTDTQYF. The rearrangement joins TRBV20-1 to TRBJ2-3, with D unclear. This CDR3 is 14 amino acids long. V was shortened by 1 base and J by 0 bases, with 8 bases between the two germline ends. Per the germline V gene, CDR1 is DFQATT and CDR2 is SNEGSKA (reference sequence).

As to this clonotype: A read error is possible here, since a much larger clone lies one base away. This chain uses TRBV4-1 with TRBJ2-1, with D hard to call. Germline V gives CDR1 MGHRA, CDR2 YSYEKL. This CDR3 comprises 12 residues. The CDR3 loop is CACSRPYNEQFF. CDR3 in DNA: TGCGCCTGCAGCCGTCCGTACAATGAGCAGTTCTTC.

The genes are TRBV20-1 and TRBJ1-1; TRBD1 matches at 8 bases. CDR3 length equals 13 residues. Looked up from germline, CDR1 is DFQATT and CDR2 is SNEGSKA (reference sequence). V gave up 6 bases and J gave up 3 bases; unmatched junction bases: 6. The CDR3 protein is CSARTGRDTEAFF. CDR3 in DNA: TGCAGTGCCAGGACAGGGAGAGACACTGAAGCTTTCTTT.

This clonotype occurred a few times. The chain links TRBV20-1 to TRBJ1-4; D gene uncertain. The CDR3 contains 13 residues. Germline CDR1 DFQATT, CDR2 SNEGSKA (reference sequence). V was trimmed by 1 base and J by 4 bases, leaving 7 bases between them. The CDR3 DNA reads TGCAGTGCTAGAGGGGGTAATAATGAAAAACTGTTTTTT. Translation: CSARGGNNEKLFF.

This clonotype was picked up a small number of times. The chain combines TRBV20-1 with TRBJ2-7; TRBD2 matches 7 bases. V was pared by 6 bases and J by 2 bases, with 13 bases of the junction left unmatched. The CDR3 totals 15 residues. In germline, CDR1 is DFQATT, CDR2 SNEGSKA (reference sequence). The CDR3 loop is CSAFTGTTYAYEQYF. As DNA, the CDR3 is TGCAGTGCCTTCACCGGGACTACATACGCCTACGAGCAGTACTTC.